Each of the 9 T cell receptor beta chains below was sequenced from the same sample in a study of shared clonotypes between healthy human individuals. Libraries were prepared by immunoSEQ multiplex PCR; TCRdb keeps only in-frame clonotypes and omits some of them. The sample gives 2 million to 2.5 million clones, approximately 94% of which show up once; roughly 0.13% is in the top ten. Material for sequencing was naive CD4+ T cells sorted from blood. Regarding subset: CD45RA+ positively selected. The receptors were gathered from a man between 18 and 35 years old in good health.

The V and J genes are TRBV7-2 and TRBJ2-1, with 10 bases identical to TRBD2. CDR3 length equals 15 residues. Unmatched junction bases numbered 7, after V lost 5 bases and J lost 6 bases. Germline V gene sequence: CDR1 SGHTA, CDR2 FQGNSA. DNA for the CDR3: TGTGCCAGCAGCGCCGAAGCGGGAGGGCCCAATGAGCAGTTCTTC. Amino acid sequence: CASSAEAGGPNEQFF.

This chain links TRBV6-1 with TRBJ2-7, with D perhaps TRBD1 (5 bases). Trimming removed 11 bases from V and 2 bases from J, with 13 bases in between. Germline V CDR1 and CDR2: MNHNS, SASEGT. CDR3 length: 12 residues. Written as DNA, the CDR3 is TGTGCCTCCAAGACAGACCCCTACGAGCAGTACTTC. It yields the protein CASKTDPYEQYF.

This rearrangement joins TRBV2 to TRBJ2-7; 7 bases match TRBD1. This CDR3 is 15 amino acids long. CDR1 and CDR2 from the germline V gene are SNHLY and FYNNEI. Trimming at V came to 6 bases and at J to 2 bases, leaving 10 bases not matched to a gene. The CDR3: CASRISGGGPYEQYF. DNA for the CDR3: TGTGCCAGCAGGATTTCAGGGGGTGGTCCCTACGAGCAGTACTTC.

The rearrangement joins TRBV27 to TRBJ2-1; no firm D call. V was pared by 7 bases and J by 5 bases, with 18 bases between. CDR3 length: 15 amino acids. Germline loops: CDR1 MNHEY, CDR2 SMNVEV (reference sequence). In nucleotides, the CDR3 is TGTGCCAGCACCCACTCCCGTGGAGTACACAATGAGCAGTTCTTC. Translating gives CASTHSRGVHNEQFF.

This chain links TRBV29-1 with TRBJ1-6; D perhaps matches TRBD1 (5 bases). V was trimmed by 4 bases and J by 7 bases, leaving 14 bases between them. Germline CDR1 and CDR2: SQVTM and ANQGSEA. The CDR3 consists of 14 residues. The CDR3 region is CSVGTGAPNSPLHF. CDR3 coding DNA: TGCAGCGTTGGAACAGGAGCACCAAATTCACCCCTCCACTTT.

The chain joins TRBV2 to TRBJ2-7, with 8 bases lining up with TRBD2. CDR3 length equals 13 residues. The J segment lost 5 bases and the V segment lost 8 bases, leaving 8 bases of the junction unmatched. CDR1 is SNHLY, CDR2 FYNNEI, per germline. The CDR3 bases are TGTGCCAGCTTTCGGACTAGCCCCAACGAGCAGTACTTC. Its translation: CASFRTSPNEQYF.

The chain carries TRBV10-3 and TRBJ1-1; possibly TRBD1 for D (6 bases). Germline loops: CDR1 ENHRY, CDR2 SYGVKD. V shed 3 bases and J shed 3 bases, with 11 bases lying between them. There are 14 residues in the CDR3. The CDR3 protein is CAISDGGEYTEAFF. CDR3 DNA: TGTGCCATCAGTGACGGGGGCGAGTACACTGAAGCTTTCTTT.

The chain recombines TRBV6-5 with TRBJ2-7, with D perhaps TRBD2 (5 bases). Trimming took off 6 bases at V and 2 bases at J, with 14 bases between the two ends. Per the germline V gene, CDR1 is MNHEY and CDR2 is SVGAGI. The CDR3 runs to 14 residues. The CDR3 region has the DNA TGTGCCAGCAGCCCCTCCGGGAAGACCTACGAGCAGTACTTC. Its protein is CASSPSGKTYEQYF.

A note on this clone: Other DNA sequences within the sample encode an identical CDR3. This chain links TRBV6-5 with TRBJ2-3, with D hard to call. V was pared by 2 bases and J by 4 bases, with 4 bases between. The germline V gene has CDR1 MNHEY and CDR2 SVGAGI. This CDR3 has 12 residues. Here the CDR3 DNA reads TGTGCCAGCAGTTACCCTCCAGATACGCAGTATTTT. As protein: CASSYPPDTQYF.